The 18 T cell receptor beta chains in this list originate from one sample, sequenced in a study of T cells after yellow fever vaccination. TCRdb processed the 5' RACE reads anew with MiXCR; each CDR3 protein has one entry. The data show 150,000 to 200,000 distinct CDR3 sequences, 8% to 13% seen once. The sample here was CD8+ T cells sorted from PBMCs, taken 15 days after the yellow fever booster vaccination. The receptors come from a man aged 18 to 29 who received the YFV17D yellow fever vaccine.

The genes are TRBV6-2 or TRBV6-3 and TRBJ2-1; 12 bases match TRBD2. Germline CDR1 and CDR2: MNHEY and SVGEGT. J lost 7 bases, V lost 4 bases, and 8 bases had no gene match. The CDR3 covers 16 residues. The CDR3 loop is CASSWPLGLAGNEQFF. In DNA, the CDR3 is TGTGCCAGCAGTTGGCCCCTTGGACTAGCGGGAAATGAGCAGTTCTTC.

This clonotype occurred a few times. V and J are TRBV7-9 and TRBJ2-5; a possible D gene is TRBD2 (6 bases). Trimming took off 5 bases at V and 1 base at J, with 17 bases between the two ends. Germline assignment: CDR1 SEHNR and CDR2 FQNEAQ (reference sequence). The CDR3 runs 16 residues. The CDR3 reads CASSPYPGVSQETQYF. In DNA, the CDR3 is TGTGCCAGCAGCCCATACCCGGGGGTAAGCCAAGAGACCCAGTACTTC.

This clonotype occurred a few times. The genes are TRBV6-5 and TRBJ2-1, with TRBD1 identical over 7 bases. The CDR3 runs 14 residues. Germline CDR1 MNHEY, CDR2 SVGAGI. V lost 5 bases to trimming and J lost 7 bases; unmatched junction nucleotides: 8. In DNA, the CDR3 is TGTGCCAGCAGTGATTCCACGACAGGGAATGAGCAGTTCTTC. Protein: CASSDSTTGNEQFF.

This clonotype was counted many times. The J gene is TRBJ2-1, the V gene TRBV29-1; tentatively, D is TRBD1 (5 bases). With 4 bases removed from V and 0 bases from J, the gap between germline ends came to 16 bases. The CDR3 covers 16 residues. Germline V CDR1 and CDR2: SQVTM, ANQGSEA. CDR3 sequence (DNA): TGCAGCGTTGTTTCGGCAGGGTCGAGCTCCTACAATGAGCAGTTCTTC. It is translated as CSVVSAGSSSYNEQFF.

This clonotype was counted only a few times. This chain uses TRBV28 with TRBJ2-1; D ambiguous. The CDR3 loop spans 12 amino acids. Per the germline V gene, CDR1 is MDHEN and CDR2 is SYDVKM. The V end was cut by 3 bases, the J end by 4 bases, with 4 bases between. The CDR3 sequence: CASSFAYNEQFF. CDR3 coding DNA: TGTGCCAGCAGTTTCGCATACAATGAGCAGTTCTTC.

J is TRBJ2-1 and V is TRBV19; no firm D call. Germline lookup yields CDR1 LNHDA and CDR2 SQIVND (reference sequence). The V gene lost 10 bases and the J gene lost 2 bases, with 9 bases spanning the gap. The CDR3 contains 12 residues. The CDR3 region is CATRGTYNEQFF. The CDR3 DNA sequence: TGTGCCACCCGAGGAACCTACAATGAGCAGTTCTTC. Looking up the rest from reference TRBV19 and TRBJ2-1 gives the full variable domain: DGGITQSPKYLFRKEGQNVTLSCEQNLNHDAMYWYRQDPGQGLRLIYYSQIVNDFQKGDIAEGYSVSREKKESFPLTVTSAQKNPTAFYLCATRGTYNEQFFGPGTRLTVL.

This clonotype came up a few times. V gene TRBV27 combines with J gene TRBJ2-2, with a possible D match to TRBD2 (5 bases). The length of the CDR3 is 15 residues. Deletions cut 3 bases from V and 3 bases from J, with 11 bases between. Germline-derived CDR1 and CDR2 are MNHEY and SMNVEV (reference sequence). The CDR3 is CASSFRRGDTGELFF. The CDR3 DNA reads TGTGCCAGCAGTTTTAGACGGGGAGACACCGGGGAGCTGTTTTTT.

There are a few counts of this clonotype. The V call is TRBV7-9, the J call TRBJ2-5; 7 nucleotides agree with TRBD2. This CDR3 has 13 residues. Per the germline V gene, CDR1 is SEHNR and CDR2 is FQNEAQ (reference sequence). V gave up 5 bases and J gave up 9 bases; unmatched junction bases: 9. The CDR3 spells CASSHPSGRAQYF. The CDR3 nucleotides are TGTGCCAGCAGCCACCCTAGCGGACGGGCCCAGTACTTC.

This clonotype has just a few counts. The chain links TRBV12-5 to TRBJ2-2; the D gene is possibly TRBD1 (5 bases). V lost 4 bases and J 4 bases, leaving 10 bases between the germline ends. Germline V gene data show CDR1 as LGHNT and CDR2 as FRNRAP. The CDR3 covers 14 residues. For the CDR3, the DNA is TGTGCTAGTGGTTCTCCAGGGTTCACCGGGGAGCTGTTTTTT. This translates into CASGSPGFTGELFF.

V is TRBV7-6 and J is TRBJ1-1, with unresolved D. The V gene's germline CDR1 is SGHVS and CDR2 FNYEAQ. This CDR3 spans 14 amino acids. With 0 bases removed from V and 1 base from J, the gap between germline ends came to 6 bases. Here the CDR3 reads CASSLAAANTEAFF. The CDR3 DNA follows: TGTGCCAGCAGCTTAGCGGCAGCGAACACTGAAGCTTTCTTT.

This clonotype occurred many times. The J gene is TRBJ2-2, the V gene TRBV6-5; maybe TRBD2 (5 bases). V was pared by 3 bases and J by 3 bases, with 8 bases between. Germline V gives CDR1 MNHEY, CDR2 SVGAGI. This CDR3 comprises 14 residues. As DNA, the CDR3 is TGTGCCAGCAGTTATCGGGGAGACACCGGGGAGCTGTTTTTT. Its protein product is CASSYRGDTGELFF.

This clonotype was recorded a few times. The gene calls are TRBV9 and TRBJ2-2; possibly TRBD1 for D (5 bases). The V and J ends lost 0 bases and 13 bases respectively, with 10 bases between them. CDR1 and CDR2 from the germline V gene are SGDLS and YYNGEE. This CDR3 is built from 12 residues. The CDR3 loop is CASSVEGRGLFF. The CDR3, as DNA: TGTGCCAGCAGCGTAGAGGGGCGCGGGCTGTTTTTT.

Many counts were recorded for this clonotype. The chain has TRBV5-1 and TRBJ2-3, with D perhaps TRBD2 (5 bases). This CDR3 spans 16 amino acids. V lost 3 bases, J lost 3 bases, and 17 bases lay in between. The germline gives CDR1 SGHRS, CDR2 YFSETQ. The DNA for the CDR3 is TGCGCCAGCAGCTACCCAAGGAGGATGGAAACAGATACGCAGTATTTT. Encoded protein: CASSYPRRMETDTQYF. The full variable domain, its missing parts supplied by reference TRBV5-1 and TRBJ2-3, is KAGVTQTPRYLIKTRGQQVTLSCSPISGHRSVSWYQQTPGQGLQFLFEYFSETQRNKGNFPGRFSGRQFSNSRSEMNVSTLELGDSALYLCASSYPRRMETDTQYFGPGTRLTVL.

This clonotype was seen more than once but under ten times. J is TRBJ2-3 and V is TRBV20-1, with TRBD2 as a possible D gene (5 bases). The CDR3 has 16 residues. CDR1 is DFQATT and CDR2 is SNEGSKA in the germline V gene (reference sequence). Trimming left V 2 bases short and J 0 bases short, with 15 bases between. The CDR3 spells CSARPPEELSTDTQYF. The CDR3 DNA is TGCAGTGCTAGACCCCCGGAGGAACTAAGCACAGATACGCAGTATTTT.

Here the CDR3 reads CASSPTLSGGGYTF. The CDR3 DNA reads as TGTGCCAGCAGCCCGACGTTGTCGGGCGGTGGCTACACCTTC. This chain connects TRBV5-4 to TRBJ1-2, with no clear D. The germline CDR1 and CDR2 sequences are SGHNT and YYREEE (reference sequence). Deletions cut 4 bases from V and 7 bases from J, with 17 bases between. The CDR3 consists of 14 residues.

The sample holds a few counts of this clonotype. The V and J genes are TRBV9 and TRBJ2-4; D possibly corresponds to TRBD1 (6 bases). The germline gives CDR1 SGDLS, CDR2 YYNGEE. The CDR3 loop spans 18 amino acids. The ends were cut back, 3 bases at V and 0 bases at J, with 19 bases in the middle. In DNA, the CDR3 is TGTGCCAGCAGCGCCAACCGACAGGCATTACTAGCCAAAAACATTCAGTACTTC. Its protein product is CASSANRQALLAKNIQYF. Full variable domain (rest looked up from reference TRBV9 and TRBJ2-4): DSGVTQTPKHLITATGQRVTLRCSPRSGDLSVYWYQQSLDQGLQFLIQYYNGEERAKGNILERFSAQQFPDLHSELNLSSLELGDSALYFCASSANRQALLAKNIQYFGAGTRLSVL.

The table lists this clonotype with a few counts. The chain uses TRBV5-1 and TRBJ2-7, with 7 positions matching TRBD1. Germline V CDR1 and CDR2: SGHRS, YFSETQ. V gave up 6 bases and J gave up 4 bases; unmatched junction bases: 7. The CDR3 is 13 residues long. CDR3: CASNFGTVYEQYV. Written as DNA, the CDR3 is TGCGCCAGCAATTTCGGGACAGTGTACGAGCAGTACGTC.

The V gene is TRBV4-3, the J gene TRBJ2-1, with D perhaps TRBD1 (5 bases). V was cut by 4 bases and J by 8 bases, with 18 bases left in between. This CDR3 is 15 amino acids long. CDR1 is LGHNA and CDR2 is YSLEER in the germline V gene. Here the CDR3 DNA reads TGCGCCAGCAGCCGGGGCCGGCTTGATTTCGATGAGCAGTTCTTC. Its protein product is CASSRGRLDFDEQFF.